The sequence of this TCR beta chain was determined in a study of shared clonotypes between healthy human individuals. Whole-study results and caveats: Sharing across a handful of donors was seen in around 5% of naive CD4 clonotypes.

Remarks on this clone: The antigen is undetermined.

Trimming shortened V by 6 bases and J by 6 bases, and 14 bases separated the two germline ends. This CDR3 comprises 14 residues. The germline V gene has CDR1 SGHTA and CDR2 FQGNSA. The assay was immunoSEQ multiplex PCR, and TCRdb's table has in-frame clones only and misses some. The sample shows fewer than 1.6 million clones, about 98.5% of them seen only once. The receptor was isolated from a man aged 25 to 45 in good health. The chain is built from TRBV7-2 and TRBJ2-2; D remains unclear. The sample taken for sequencing was naive CD4+ T cells sorted from blood. Subset indicated: CD45RA+ positively selected. CDR3 residues: CASRPSWVPGELFF. CDR3 bases: TGTGCCAGCAGGCCCTCGTGGGTACCCGGGGAGCTGTTTTTT.